This T cell receptor (beta chain) stems from a study of T cell responses to AZD1222 COVID-19 vaccine. Study-wide background: Whether given at about 4 or about 12 weeks, second doses were pooled.

In germline, CDR1 is MDHEN, CDR2 SYDVKM. The CDR3 has 15 residues. V lost 7 bases to trimming and J lost 4 bases, with 19 bases between them. General observations from the study: Mostly white British, mostly female donors; authors suggested clonal diversity may be underestimated. Two AZD1222 administrations were followed by greater Spike-specific TCR breadth and depth.

Sequencing used immunoSEQ multiplex PCR; TCRdb keeps in-frame clones, though not all of them. This sample has more than 150,000 clones, with roughly nine tenths found just once. On this clone itself: The target antigen is unknown.

This specimen was peripheral blood, taken on day 0 of AZD1222 vaccination. The receptor comes from an adult in good health. This chain uses TRBV28 with TRBJ1-2; D is possibly TRBD1 (5 bases). In DNA form, the CDR3 reads TGTGCCAGCAACACCCAGGGCCCCGAAATCTATGGCTACACCTTC. Translation: CASNTQGPEIYGYTF.